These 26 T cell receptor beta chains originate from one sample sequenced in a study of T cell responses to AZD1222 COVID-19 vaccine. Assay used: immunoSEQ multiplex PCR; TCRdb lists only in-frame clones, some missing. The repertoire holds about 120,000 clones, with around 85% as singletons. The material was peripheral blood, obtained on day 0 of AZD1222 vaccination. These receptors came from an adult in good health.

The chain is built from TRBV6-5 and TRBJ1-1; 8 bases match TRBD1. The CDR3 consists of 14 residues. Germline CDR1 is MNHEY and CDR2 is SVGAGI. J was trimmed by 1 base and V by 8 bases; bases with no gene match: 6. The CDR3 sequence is CASLRTGRNTEAFF. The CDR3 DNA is TGTGCCAGCCTGAGGACAGGGAGGAACACTGAAGCTTTCTTT.

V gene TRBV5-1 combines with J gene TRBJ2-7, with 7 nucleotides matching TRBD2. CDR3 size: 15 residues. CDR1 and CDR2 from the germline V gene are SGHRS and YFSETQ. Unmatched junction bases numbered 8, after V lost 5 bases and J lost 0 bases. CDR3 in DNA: TGCGCCAGCAGGCAAACTAGCGACAGCTCCTACGAGCAGTACTTC. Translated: CASRQTSDSSYEQYF.

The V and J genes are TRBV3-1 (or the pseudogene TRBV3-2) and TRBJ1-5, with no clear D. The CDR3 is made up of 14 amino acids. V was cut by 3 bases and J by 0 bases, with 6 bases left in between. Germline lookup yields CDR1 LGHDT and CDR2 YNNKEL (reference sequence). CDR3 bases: TGTGCCAGCAGCCACGACTATAGCAATCAGCCCCAGCATTTT. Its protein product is CASSHDYSNQPQHF.

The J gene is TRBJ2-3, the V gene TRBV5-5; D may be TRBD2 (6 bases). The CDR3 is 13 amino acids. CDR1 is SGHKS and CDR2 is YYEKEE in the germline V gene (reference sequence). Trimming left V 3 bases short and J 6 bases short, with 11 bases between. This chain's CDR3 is CASSSGRGDTQYF. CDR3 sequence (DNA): TGTGCCAGCAGCTCGGGGCGGGGTGATACGCAGTATTTT.

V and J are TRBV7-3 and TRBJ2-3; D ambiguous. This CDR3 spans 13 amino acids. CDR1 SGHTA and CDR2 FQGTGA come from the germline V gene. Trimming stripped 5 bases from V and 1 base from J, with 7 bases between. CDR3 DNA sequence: TGTGCCAGCAGCCCCGCCGGCACAGATACGCAGTATTTT. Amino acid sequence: CASSPAGTDTQYF.

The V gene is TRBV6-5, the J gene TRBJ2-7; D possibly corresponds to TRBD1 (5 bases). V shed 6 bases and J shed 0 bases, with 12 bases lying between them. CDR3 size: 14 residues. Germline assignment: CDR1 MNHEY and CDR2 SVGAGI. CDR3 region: CASSRTLDSYEQYF. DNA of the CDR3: TGTGCCAGCAGCCGGACATTGGACTCCTACGAGCAGTACTTC.

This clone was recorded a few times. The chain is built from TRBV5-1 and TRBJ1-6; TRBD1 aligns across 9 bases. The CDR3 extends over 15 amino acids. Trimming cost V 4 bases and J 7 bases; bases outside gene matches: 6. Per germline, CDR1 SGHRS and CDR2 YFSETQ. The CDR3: CASSIQGQGNSPLHF. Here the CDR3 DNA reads TGCGCCAGCAGCATCCAGGGACAGGGCAATTCACCCCTCCACTTT.

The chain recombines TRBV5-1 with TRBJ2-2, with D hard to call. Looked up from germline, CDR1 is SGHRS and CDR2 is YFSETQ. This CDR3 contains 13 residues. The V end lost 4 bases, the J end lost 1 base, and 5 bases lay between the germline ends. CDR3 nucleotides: TGCGCCAGCAGCGCGTTGAACACCGGGGAGCTGTTTTTT. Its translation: CASSALNTGELFF.

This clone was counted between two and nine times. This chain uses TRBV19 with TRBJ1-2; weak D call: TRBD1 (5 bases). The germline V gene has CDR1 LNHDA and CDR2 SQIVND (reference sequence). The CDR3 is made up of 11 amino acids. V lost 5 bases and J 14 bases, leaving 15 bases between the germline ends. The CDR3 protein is CASSLPGPHTF. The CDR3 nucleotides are TGTGCCAGTAGTCTTCCGGGGCCTCATACCTTC.

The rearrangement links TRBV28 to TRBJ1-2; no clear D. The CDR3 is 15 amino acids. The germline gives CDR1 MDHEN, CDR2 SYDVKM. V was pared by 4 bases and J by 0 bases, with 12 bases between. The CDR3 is CASSSLPQTNYGYTF. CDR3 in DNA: TGTGCCAGCAGTTCACTCCCACAGACTAACTATGGCTACACCTTC.

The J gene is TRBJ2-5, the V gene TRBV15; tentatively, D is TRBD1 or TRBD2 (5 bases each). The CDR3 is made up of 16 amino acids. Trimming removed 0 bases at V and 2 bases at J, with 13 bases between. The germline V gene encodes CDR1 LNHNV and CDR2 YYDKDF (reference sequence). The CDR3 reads CATSRDGGRMQETQYF. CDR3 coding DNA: TGTGCCACCAGCAGAGATGGGGGACGGATGCAAGAGACCCAGTACTTC.

This CDR3 is CASSLQGQARVDTQYF. CDR3 in DNA: TGCGCCAGCAGCCTCCAGGGACAGGCGCGGGTAGATACGCAGTATTTT. The chain is built from TRBV5-1 and TRBJ2-3; 8 nucleotides match TRBD1. Germline V gene lookup returns CDR1 SGHRS and CDR2 YFSETQ. The length of the CDR3 is 16 residues. The junction had 12 bases not matched to a gene; V was cut back by 4 bases and J by 5 bases.

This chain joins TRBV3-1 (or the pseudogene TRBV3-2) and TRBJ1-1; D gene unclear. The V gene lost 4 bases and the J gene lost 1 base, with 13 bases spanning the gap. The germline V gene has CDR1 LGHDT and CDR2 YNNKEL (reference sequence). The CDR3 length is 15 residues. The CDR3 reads CASSPQEPGNTEAFF. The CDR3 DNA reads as TGTGCCAGCAGCCCACAAGAACCAGGGAACACTGAAGCTTTCTTT.

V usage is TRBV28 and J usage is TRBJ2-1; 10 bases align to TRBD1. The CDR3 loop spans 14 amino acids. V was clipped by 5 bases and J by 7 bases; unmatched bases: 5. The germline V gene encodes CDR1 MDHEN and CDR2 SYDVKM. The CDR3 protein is CASSPWTGGNEQFF. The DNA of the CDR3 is TGTGCCAGCAGTCCTTGGACAGGGGGGAATGAGCAGTTCTTC.

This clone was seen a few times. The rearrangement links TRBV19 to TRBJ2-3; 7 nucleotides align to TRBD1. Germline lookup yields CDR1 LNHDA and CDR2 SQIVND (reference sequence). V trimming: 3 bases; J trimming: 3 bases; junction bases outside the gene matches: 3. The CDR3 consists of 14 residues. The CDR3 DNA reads TGTGCCAGTAGTATCGAGGGGGCAACAGATACGCAGTATTTT. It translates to CASSIEGATDTQYF. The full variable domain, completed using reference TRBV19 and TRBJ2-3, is DGGITQSPKYLFRKEGQNVTLSCEQNLNHDAMYWYRQDPGQGLRLIYYSQIVNDFQKGDIAEGYSVSREKKESFPLTVTSAQKNPTAFYLCASSIEGATDTQYFGPGTRLTVL.

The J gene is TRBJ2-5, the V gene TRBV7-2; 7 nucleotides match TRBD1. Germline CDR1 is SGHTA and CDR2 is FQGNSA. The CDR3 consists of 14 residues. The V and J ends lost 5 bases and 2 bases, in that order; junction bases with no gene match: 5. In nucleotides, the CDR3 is TGTGCCAGCAGCCTACAGGGGAGTCAAGAGACCCAGTACTTC. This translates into CASSLQGSQETQYF.

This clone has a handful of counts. The CDR3 reads CASSPGTFNEQFF. In DNA form, the CDR3 reads TGTGCCAGCAGTCCCGGGACCTTCAATGAGCAGTTCTTC. The gene calls are TRBV28 and TRBJ2-1; D may correspond to TRBD1 or TRBD2 (5 bases each). The CDR3 loop spans 13 amino acids. V lost 5 bases, J lost 6 bases, and 11 bases lay in between. Per the germline V gene, CDR1 is MDHEN and CDR2 is SYDVKM.

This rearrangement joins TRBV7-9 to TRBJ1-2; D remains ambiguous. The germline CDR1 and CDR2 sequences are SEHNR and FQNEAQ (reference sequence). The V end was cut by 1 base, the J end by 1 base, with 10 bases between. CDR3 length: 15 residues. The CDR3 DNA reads TGTGCCAGCAGCTTAGGCCGGACGGTTAACTATGGCTACACCTTC. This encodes CASSLGRTVNYGYTF.

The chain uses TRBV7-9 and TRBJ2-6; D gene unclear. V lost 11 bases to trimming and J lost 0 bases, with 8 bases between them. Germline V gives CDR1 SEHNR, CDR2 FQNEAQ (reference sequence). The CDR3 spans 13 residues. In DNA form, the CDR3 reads TGTGCCTCATCGTCCTCTGGGGCCAACGTCCTGACTTTC. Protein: CASSSSGANVLTF.

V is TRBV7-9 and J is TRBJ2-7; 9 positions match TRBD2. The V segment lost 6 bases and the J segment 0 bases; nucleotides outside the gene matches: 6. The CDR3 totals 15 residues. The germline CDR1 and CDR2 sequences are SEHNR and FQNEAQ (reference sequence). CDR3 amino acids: CASRGMTSGSYEQYF. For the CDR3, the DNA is TGTGCCAGCAGGGGAATGACTAGCGGCTCCTACGAGCAGTACTTC.

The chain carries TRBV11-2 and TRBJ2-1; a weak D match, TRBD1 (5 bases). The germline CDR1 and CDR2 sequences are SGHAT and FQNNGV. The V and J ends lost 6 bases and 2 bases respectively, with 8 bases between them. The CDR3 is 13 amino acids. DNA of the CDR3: TGTGCCAGCAGGGTGGGGCCCTACAATGAGCAGTTCTTC. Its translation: CASRVGPYNEQFF.

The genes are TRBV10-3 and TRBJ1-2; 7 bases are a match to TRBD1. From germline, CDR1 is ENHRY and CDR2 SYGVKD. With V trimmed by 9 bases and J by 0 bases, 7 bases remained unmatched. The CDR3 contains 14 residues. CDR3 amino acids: CAIRDSLSNYGYTF. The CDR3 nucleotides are TGTGCCATTAGGGACAGCTTATCTAACTATGGCTACACCTTC.

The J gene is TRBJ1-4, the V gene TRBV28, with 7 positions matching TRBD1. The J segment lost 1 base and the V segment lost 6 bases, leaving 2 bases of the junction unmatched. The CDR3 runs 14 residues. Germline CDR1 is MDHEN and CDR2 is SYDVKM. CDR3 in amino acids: CASSRQGTNEKLFF. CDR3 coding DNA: TGTGCCAGCAGCAGACAGGGAACTAATGAAAAACTGTTTTTT.

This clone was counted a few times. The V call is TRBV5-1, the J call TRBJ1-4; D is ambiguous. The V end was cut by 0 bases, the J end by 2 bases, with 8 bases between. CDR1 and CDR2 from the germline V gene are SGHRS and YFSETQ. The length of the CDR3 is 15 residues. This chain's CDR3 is CASSLAGVTNEKLFF. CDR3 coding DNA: TGCGCCAGCAGCTTGGCCGGGGTGACTAATGAAAAACTGTTTTTT. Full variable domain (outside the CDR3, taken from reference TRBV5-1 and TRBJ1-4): KAGVTQTPRYLIKTRGQQVTLSCSPISGHRSVSWYQQTPGQGLQFLFEYFSETQRNKGNFPGRFSGRQFSNSRSEMNVSTLELGDSALYLCASSLAGVTNEKLFFGSGTQLSVL.

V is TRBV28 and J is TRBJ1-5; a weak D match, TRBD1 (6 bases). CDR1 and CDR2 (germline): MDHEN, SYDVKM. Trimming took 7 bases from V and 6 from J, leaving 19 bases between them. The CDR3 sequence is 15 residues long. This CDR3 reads CASTFSQGSGQPQHF. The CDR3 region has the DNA TGTGCCAGCACATTCTCACAGGGTTCGGGTCAGCCCCAGCATTTT.

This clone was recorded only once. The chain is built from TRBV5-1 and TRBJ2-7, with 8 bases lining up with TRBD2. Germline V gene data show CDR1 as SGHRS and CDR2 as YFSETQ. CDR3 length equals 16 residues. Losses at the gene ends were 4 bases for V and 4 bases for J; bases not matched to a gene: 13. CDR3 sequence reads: CASSIASGSILYEQYF. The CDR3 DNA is TGCGCCAGCAGCATCGCTAGCGGGTCGATTCTATACGAGCAGTACTTC.